This T cell receptor beta chain was sequenced for a study of blood T cell repertoires in COVID-19. About the study: Sites in the United States, Italy and Spain provided acute and convalescent COVID-19 samples. PBMCs, B-cell-depleted T cells, or T cells provided the cDNA or gDNA that made up the material.

In the original processing: Cell counts per sample came from amplifying reference gene primers. Profiled with immunoSEQ multiplex PCR; TCRdb holds only in-frame clones, not every one. For V, J and clone size, that table is used; D and trimming come from the DNA. The sample includes 60,000 to 70,000 clones, approximately 85% of them seen just once. Germline trimming cut 4 bases from V and 3 bases from J; bases unmatched to any gene: 9. Germline V CDR1 and CDR2: SGHKS, YYEKEE (reference sequence). The CDR3 covers 15 residues. The origin of this receptor is a man aged 45-60 years with acute or convalescent COVID-19. The sample taken for sequencing was peripheral blood. This chain uses TRBV5-5 with TRBJ1-2; 7 bases are shared with TRBD1. In nucleotides, the CDR3 is TGTGCCAGCAGCCTGACGGGACAGACTCACTATGGCTACACCTTC. Its protein is CASSLTGQTHYGYTF. Based on the CDR3 plus reference TRBV5-5 and TRBJ1-2, the full variable domain is DAGVTQSPTHLIKTRGQQVTLRCSPISGHKSVSWYQQVLGQGPQFIFQYYEKEERGRGNFPDRFSARQFPNYSSELNVNALLLGDSALYLCASSLTGQTHYGYTFGSGTRLTVV.